This T cell receptor (beta chain) was retrieved from a study of memory CD4+ T cells and cytomegalovirus serostatus (dated by TCRdb to between 2017 and 2020). Background for the entire study: The cohort comprised 33 healthy Belgian adults, 9 CMV seropositive and about 24 CMV seronegative. To replicate a published TCR-based CMV serostatus classifier, the researchers sequenced the CD4+ memory TCRbeta repertoires of a Belgian cohort whose cytomegalovirus serostatus was known. Paper-wide results and their limitations: For predicting CMV serostatus, the median bootstrapped AUC was roughly 0.95 using the original framework and over 0.9 using a US-trained random forest. Among the 150 to 200 previously reported CMV-associated TCRbeta sequences, 60 to 85 showed up in the CD4+ memory repertoires, with each one found in between one and five individuals. The results were interpreted as suggesting that the CMV-associated TCR signature is mostly present in the CD4+ memory repertoire. Unlike the original study, which covered naive and memory CD4+ and CD8+ populations, the Belgian study sequenced only CD4+CD45RO+ memory cells. On the Belgian cohort, the classifier based on the original framework reached a median bootstrapped AUC of nearly 0.97, with a 95% CI of 0.76-1.00.

Genomic DNA was extracted from sorted cells with the Quick-DNA Microprep Kit. TCRbeta DNA was amplified with the immunoSEQ hsTCRbeta kit following the manufacturer's protocol. TCRbeta libraries were sequenced on an Illumina MiSeq instrument. As for how the authors treated the data: Once out-of-frame sequences had been removed, 2,204,828 distinct TCRbeta sequences were left, which works out to an average of around 70,000 per individual. Each individual was scored according to the count of more than 150 previously reported CMV-associated TCRbeta sequences and the total productive distinct TCRbeta count. A beta-binomial model was reimplemented in Python, and scikit-learn random forests with default parameters were trained on US cohort data. Classifier performance on the Belgian cohort was summarized as median AUC with percentile confidence intervals over 10,000 bootstrap iterations. In TCRdb, the immuneACCESS table is reduced to in-frame sequences with V and J assigned. These tables do not hold every clone; where another copy was compared, an unresolved V gene accounts for under half, and the others remain unexplained. The V and J calls and clone size come from that table; D and trimming were worked out from the DNA. This sample comprises 52,000 or so clones, 82% of them detected only once. The top ten clones comprise about 0.6% of the sample.

For this clone: This receptor's antigen is unknown. No base qualities exist here, and no much larger clone lies one base off it.

Single viable CD3+CD4+CD8-CD45RO+ cells were sorted as memory CD4+ T cells on a FACSAria II. CMV serostatus was assessed using a Roche Elecsys assay, by which serum IgG against CMV pp150, pp28, p38 and p52 was detected. Following thawing, total CD4+ T cells were enriched through positive selection using CD4 magnetic microbeads. The samples came from a different study that was designed specifically to examine the CD4+ T cell memory repertoire. Peripheral blood mononuclear cells were isolated and cryopreserved according to standard operating procedures, and serum was kept at -80 degrees C. The staining used CD3-PerCP (BW264/56), CD4-APC (RPA-T4), CD45RO-PE (UCHT1) and CD8-Pacific Orange (3B5) antibodies, and Sytox blue was used to exclude non-viable cells. Trimming takes 1 base from V and 0 bases from J, and the germline ends sit 13 bases apart. CDR1 and CDR2 are drawn from the germline V gene (reference sequence): SEHNR, FQNEAQ. Taken from cysteine to phenylalanine, the CDR3 has 17 residues. CDR3 DNA is the only sequence kept; it has 51 bases, read in frame from the first base.

The rearranged chain carries TRBV7-9 and TRBJ2-1; a confident D gene designation cannot be given. The TCR comes from an adult in good health and CMV-seronegative. The specimen sequenced was memory CD4+ T cells from blood. The nucleotide sequence is TGTGCCAGCAGCTTAGGTTCCGGCAGTCCCTCCTACAATGAGCAGTTCTTC. Its translation reads: CASSLGSGSPSYNEQFF.